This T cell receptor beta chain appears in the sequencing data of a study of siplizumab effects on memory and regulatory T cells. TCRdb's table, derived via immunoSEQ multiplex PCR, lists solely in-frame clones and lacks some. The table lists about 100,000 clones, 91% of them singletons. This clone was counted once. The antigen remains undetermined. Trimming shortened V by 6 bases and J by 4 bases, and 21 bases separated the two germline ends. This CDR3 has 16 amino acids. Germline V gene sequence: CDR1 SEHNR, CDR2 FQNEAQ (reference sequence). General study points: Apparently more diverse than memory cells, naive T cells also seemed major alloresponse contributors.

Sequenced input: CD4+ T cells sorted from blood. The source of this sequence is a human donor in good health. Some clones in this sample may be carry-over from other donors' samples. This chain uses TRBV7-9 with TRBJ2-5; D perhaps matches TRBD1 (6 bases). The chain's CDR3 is CASRPRLGTKSETQYF. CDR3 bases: TGTGCCAGCAGACCTCGTTTGGGGACAAAATCAGAGACCCAGTACTTC.